One sample yielded the 12 T cell receptor beta chains listed below, sequenced in a study of T cells in Graves' hyperthyroidism and ophthalmopathy. Template material for amplifying TCR beta CDR3 regions consisted of RNA transcripts. The study used the HTBI primer set for a first-round RT-PCR of the TCR CDR3. TCRdb redid the calling of the multiplex PCR reads with MiXCR, one entry per CDR3 protein. Here the sample spans 450,000 to 550,000 distinct CDR3 sequences, around a quarter being singletons. Sequencing was carried out using blood. The receptors originated from a woman in her thirties with Graves' ophthalmopathy.

This clonotype was recorded at least ten times. The genes are TRBV20-1 and TRBJ2-7; D may be TRBD2 (5 bases). Trimming cost V 5 bases and J 0 bases, with 14 bases left between them. Germline values: CDR1 DFQATT, CDR2 SNEGSKA (reference sequence). The CDR3 totals 14 residues. CDR3 nucleotide sequence: TGCAGTGCTCGCCCAGAGCGGAGCTCCTACGAGCAGTACTTC. Protein sequence: CSARPERSSYEQYF.

The rearrangement uses TRBV9 and TRBJ2-5; perhaps TRBD2 as D (5 bases). Germline assignment: CDR1 SGDLS and CDR2 YYNGEE. V lost 3 bases to trimming and J lost 5 bases, with 11 bases between them. CDR3 length: 13 amino acids. Here the CDR3 DNA reads TGTGCCAGCAGCGGGACGCCGGGGGAGACCCAGTACTTC. This codes for CASSGTPGETQYF.

This clonotype has a count of ten or more. CDR3 protein: CASSQTSYEQYF. The CDR3 nucleotides read TGCGCCAGCAGCCAAACTAGCTACGAGCAGTACTTC. This rearrangement joins TRBV4-1 to TRBJ2-7; D might be TRBD2 (5 bases). Germline V lookup: CDR1 MGHRA, CDR2 YSYEKL. Trimming took 2 bases from V and 3 from J, leaving 5 bases between them. The CDR3 sequence is 12 residues long.

As regards this clonotype: This may be a read error: a much more frequent sequence differs by one nucleotide. The chain has TRBV27 and TRBJ1-3; D is unclear. This CDR3 spans 13 amino acids. CDR1 and CDR2 from the germline V gene are MNHEY and SMNVEV (reference sequence). The CDR3 DNA reads TGTGCCAGCAGATTCTACTCTGGAAACACCATATGTTTT. This encodes CASRFYSGNTICF.

V and J are TRBV7-2 and TRBJ2-5; D may match TRBD1 or TRBD2 (7 bases each). Germline V gene data show CDR1 as SGHTA and CDR2 as FQGNSA. The V end was cut by 2 bases, the J end by 5 bases, with 18 bases between. The CDR3 has 16 amino acids. For the CDR3, the DNA is TGTGCCAGCAGCTTATATTCAGGGGGGGAGGGGGAGACCCAGTACTTC. This gives the protein CASSLYSGGEGETQYF.

CDR3 coding DNA: TGTGCCAGCAGCGCAGACTGGAAAGAGACCCAGTACTTC. Encoded protein: CASSADWKETQYF. The chain has TRBV13 and TRBJ2-5; no firm D call. Germline assignment: CDR1 PRHDT and CDR2 FYEKMQ (reference sequence). V was shortened by 5 bases and J by 3 bases, with 10 bases between the two germline ends. The CDR3 length is 13 residues.

This clonotype was observed many times. The chain has TRBV2 and TRBJ2-5; perhaps TRBD2 as D (6 bases). V was cut by 7 bases and J by 4 bases, with 22 bases left in between. CDR3 size: 16 residues. Germline loops: CDR1 SNHLY, CDR2 FYNNEI. CDR3 region: CASTYGGGGVAETQYF. The CDR3 coding sequence is TGTGCCAGCACCTATGGGGGAGGTGGTGTAGCAGAGACCCAGTACTTC.

On this clonotype itself: It may be a read error: a sequence one base away is much more abundant. V is TRBV5-5 and J is TRBJ1-2, with D maybe TRBD1 (5 bases). Germline V gene lookup returns CDR1 SGHKS and CDR2 YYEKEE (reference sequence). The CDR3 loop spans 14 amino acids. Here the CDR3 reads CASSLDDRNYGFTF. In DNA form, the CDR3 reads TGTGCCAGCAGCTTGGATGACAGAAACTATGGCTTCACCTTC.

This clonotype has just a few counts. V is TRBV2 and J is TRBJ2-7; no clear D gene. The germline CDR1 and CDR2 sequences are SNHLY and FYNNEI. The CDR3 sequence is 13 residues long. V was cut by 7 bases and J by 2 bases, with 12 bases left in between. The CDR3 coding sequence is TGTGCCAGCAAATGGGATCTAACCTACGAGCAGTACTTC. It encodes CASKWDLTYEQYF.

The chain carries TRBV6-5 and TRBJ1-1; D is ambiguous. CDR1 is MNHEY and CDR2 is SVGAGI in the germline V gene. V shed 2 bases and J shed 11 bases, with 18 bases lying between them. The CDR3 is 14 amino acids. CDR3 residues: CASSYGGKKILAFF. The CDR3 DNA sequence: TGTGCCAGCAGTTACGGCGGCAAAAAGATTTTGGCTTTCTTT.

Many counts were recorded for this clonotype. The chain couples TRBV6-2 or TRBV6-3 to TRBJ2-2; D may be TRBD1 or TRBD2 (5 bases each). Trimming cost V 7 bases and J 5 bases, with 17 bases left between them. This CDR3 region has 15 residues. Germline values: CDR1 MNHEY, CDR2 SVGEGT. Here the CDR3 reads CASNGAEPGTGELFF. The CDR3 DNA reads as TGTGCCAGCAACGGGGCTGAGCCCGGGACCGGGGAGCTGTTTTTT.

The chain links TRBV12-3 or TRBV12-4 to TRBJ2-7; 7 positions match TRBD1. J was trimmed by 2 bases and V by 6 bases; bases with no gene match: 7. The CDR3 loop spans 14 amino acids. DNA of the CDR3: TGTGCCAGCAGGCCCCGGGACAGTGCCTACGAGCAGTACTTC. Its translation: CASRPRDSAYEQYF.